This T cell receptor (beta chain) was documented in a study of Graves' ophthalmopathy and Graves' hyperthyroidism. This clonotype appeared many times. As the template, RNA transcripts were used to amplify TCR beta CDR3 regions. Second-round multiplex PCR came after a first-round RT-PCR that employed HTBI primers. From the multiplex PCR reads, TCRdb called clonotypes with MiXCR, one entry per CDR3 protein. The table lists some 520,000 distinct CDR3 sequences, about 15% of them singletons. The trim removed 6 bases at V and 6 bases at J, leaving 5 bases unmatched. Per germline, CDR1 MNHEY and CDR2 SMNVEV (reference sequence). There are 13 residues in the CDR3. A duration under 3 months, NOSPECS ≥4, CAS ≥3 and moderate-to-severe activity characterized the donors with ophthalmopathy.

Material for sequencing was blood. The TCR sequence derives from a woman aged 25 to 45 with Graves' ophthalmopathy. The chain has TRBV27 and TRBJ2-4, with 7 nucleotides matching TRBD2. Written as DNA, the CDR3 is TGTGCCAGCAGGACAGAGCGGGGAAACATTCAGTACTTC. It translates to CASRTERGNIQYF.